The clone carrying this T cell receptor beta chain occurred many times. Trimming cost V 0 bases and J 5 bases, with 5 bases left between them. From germline, CDR1 is MNHEY and CDR2 SVGEGT. This CDR3 comprises 13 residues. The sample belongs to a study of T-cell memory formation after mild COVID-19. From the 5' RACE reads, TCRdb called clonotypes with MiXCR, one entry per CDR3 protein. This table holds 150,000 or so distinct CDR3 sequences, around 10% found once. The J gene is TRBJ1-5, the V gene TRBV6-2 or TRBV6-3; D uncertain. This receptor was taken from a young man who had mild COVID-19 (a few samples of this study predate the infection). Cell type and time point are not known. Sequencing was done on a sample of PBMCs or a T cell subset sorted from them (not recorded which). In DNA, the CDR3 is TGTGCCAGCAGTTACTCGGGTGATCAGCCCCAGCATTTT. It translates to CASSYSGDQPQHF.